The present entry profiles one TCR beta chain with its context. This clonotype was counted only a few times. This receptor's antigen is unknown. There are no base qualities to consult, and no much larger clone falls within one base. CDR1 ENHRY and CDR2 SYGVKD were looked up in the germline V gene. Between the V and J ends, shortened by 3 bases and 4 bases respectively, the junction contains 10 bases. The CDR3 contains 14 residues, cysteine and phenylalanine counted. Here the CDR3 DNA is all that survives: 42 bases in frame from base 1. Sample time point, as interpreted from the label and publication: patch test 3, about 24 weeks after DPC sensitization. What this sample's treatment or condition label stands for: therapeutic diphenylcyclopropenone sensitization with weekly scalp DPC. At every patch-test visit, the blood draw took place before the patch test was put on. Patients were considered eligible if aged 18 to 70, diagnosed with alopecia and deemed suitable for DPC therapy, and patients were excluded if pregnant. Unfractionated whole blood was collected in Tempus Blood RNA tubes, and total RNA was extracted from that blood.

Library generation was performed with RACE. These reads were obtained on a NextSeq 500. During library preparation, unique molecular identifiers were attached to individual cDNA molecules so that TCRs could be counted in a quantitative, reproducible way. For every blood RNA sample, sequencing covered both the TCR alpha and TCR beta chains. The paper's processing steps were these. Samples had a median of approximately 93,000 TCRs, with a range from roughly 20,000 to 690,600. The Decombinator software suite was used to annotate V, J and CDR3 in the TCR reads. For PS versus PT1 abundance plots, all samples were subsampled to the same number of TCRs (28,000). Expanded TCRs were defined as absent before sensitization and observed at least eight times at the 2-week time point. TCRdb reran the public reads through fastp at Q25 and MiXCR, keeping productive beta chains. Each CDR3 protein appears once, grouped with its most common genes and DNA. None of the V and J calls come from the authors' own analysis; TCRdb made them. This sample is represented by about 190,000 distinct CDR3 sequences; 24% of them were singletons. About 2.3% of the sample rests with the top ten.

The record originates from a study of human T cells and chemical hapten exposure (dated by TCRdb to the early 2020s). For the wider study: For sensitization, 2% DPC in acetone was applied to a roughly 2 cm by roughly 2 cm area of upper inner arm skin. Weekly therapeutic DPC doses were additionally applied to the scalp of patients throughout the roughly 24-week study period. Patch tests used Finn chambers with 0.01% DPC on the upper back, scored after 6 days by International Contact Dermatitis Research Group standards. Alopecia areata with under or over 50% scalp involvement, alopecia totalis and alopecia universalis were represented in the patient cohort, which was mostly female. Libraries were pooled for sequencing, and per-sample TCR yields varied mainly because of small differences in library volumes within the pool. The study tracked peripheral blood TCR repertoire changes in vivo during primary and secondary sensitization to the hapten diphenylcyclopropenone (DPC) in alopecia patients. Blood samples were taken from patients before sensitization (week 0) and then at 2, 6 and about 24 weeks after DPC sensitization. Twenty-nine alopecia patients provided blood for TCR sequencing at one to four time points (pre-sensitization, 2, 6 and 24 weeks). Overall study results and their limits: After repeated subsampling, changes were observed in the strength of the expansion versus patch-test correlation and in the threshold at which the correlation became significant. No change with DPC sensitization was found in the number of TCRs above 1 in 1000 frequency, and no evidence of global repertoire structure alterations was found. The number of PT1 expanded TCRs positively correlated with patch test score, significant at thresholds 8, 16 and 32 but not 4. Expanded TCRs formed significantly more large CDR3 similarity clusters than pre-sensitization or healthy control sets, consistent with antigen-driven responses. Because every patient had alopecia, a presumed autoimmune disease, the patients' immune response might differ from that of healthy individuals.

This specimen consisted of whole blood, obtained in connection with sensitization to the hapten diphenylcyclopropenone (DPC). The source of this sequence is a woman between 40 and 50 years old with alopecia areata. Some clones in this sample may be carry-over from other donors' samples. The chain is made from TRBV10-3 and TRBJ1-5; 5 matching bases give a weak D call of TRBD1. The nucleotides read TGTGCCATCAGTGAAGACAGCGTGAATCAGCCCCAGCATTTT. Its protein reads: CAISEDSVNQPQHF.